This T cell receptor beta chain was retrieved from a study of blood T cell repertoires in COVID-19. Overall study context: Both acute and convalescent COVID-19 samples were obtained from the United States, Italy and Spain. T cells, B-cell-depleted T cells, or PBMCs provided the cDNA or gDNA that served as material.

Original analysis: Estimation of nucleated cell counts was performed using reference gene primer amplification. TCRdb's table, derived via immunoSEQ multiplex PCR, lists solely in-frame clones and lacks some. V, J and clone size are taken as reported in that table, and D and trimming were inferred from the DNA itself. The data show about 98,000 clones, about nine tenths seen once. CDR3 length: 13 residues. V was cut by 3 bases and J by 7 bases, with 10 bases left in between. The V and J genes are TRBV12-3 or TRBV12-4 and TRBJ2-1, with D possibly TRBD2 on 5 matching bases. This clonotype originated in a man in his forties or fifties with acute or convalescent COVID-19. Material for sequencing was peripheral blood. CDR3 sequence reads: CASSFHTGNEQFF. The CDR3 coding sequence is TGTGCCAGCAGTTTCCACACGGGAAATGAGCAGTTCTTC.